This T cell receptor (beta chain) was sequenced in a study of T cells in Graves' hyperthyroidism and ophthalmopathy. Study-level background: Staff took peripheral blood when the initial diagnosis was made, before any treatment began. Study conclusions and caveats: Before onset, by a median of approximately 6.2 months, the model predicted ophthalmopathy.

TCR beta CDR3 sequences were amplified from RNA transcripts. The TCR CDR3 first-round RT-PCR relied on the HTBI primer set. TCRdb independently ran MiXCR on the multiplex PCR reads; one entry per CDR3 protein. The sample has more than 300,000 distinct CDR3 sequences; more than 11% are singletons. J gave up 6 bases and V 0 bases, and 7 bases lay outside the gene matches. The CDR3 spans 16 residues. The germline V gene has CDR1 SGHRS and CDR2 YFSETQ. A remark on this clonotype: The antigen is not known.

The patients, who ranged from 18 to 65 in age, presented with newly diagnosed hyperthyroidism lasting under 2 months. Out of approximately 10 ml of fresh peripheral blood came the PBMCs. J is TRBJ2-7 and V is TRBV5-1, with 12 bases identical to TRBD2. Sequenced material: blood. The sequence derives from a woman in her sixties with Graves' hyperthyroidism. The CDR3 here is CASSLGTSGRWPEQYF. DNA for the CDR3: TGCGCCAGCAGCTTGGGAACTAGCGGGAGGTGGCCCGAGCAGTACTTC.